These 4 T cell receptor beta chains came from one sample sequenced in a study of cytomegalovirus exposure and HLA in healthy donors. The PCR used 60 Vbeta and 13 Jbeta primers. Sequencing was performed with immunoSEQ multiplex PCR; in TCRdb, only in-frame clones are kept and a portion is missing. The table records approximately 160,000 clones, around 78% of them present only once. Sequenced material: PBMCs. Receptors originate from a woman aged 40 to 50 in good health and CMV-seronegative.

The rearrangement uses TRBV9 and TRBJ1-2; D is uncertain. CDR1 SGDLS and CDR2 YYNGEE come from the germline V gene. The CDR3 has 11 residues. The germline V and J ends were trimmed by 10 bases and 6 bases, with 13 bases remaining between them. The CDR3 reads CASLSGDGYTF. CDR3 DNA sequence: TGTGCCTCCTTATCCGGAGATGGCTACACCTTC.

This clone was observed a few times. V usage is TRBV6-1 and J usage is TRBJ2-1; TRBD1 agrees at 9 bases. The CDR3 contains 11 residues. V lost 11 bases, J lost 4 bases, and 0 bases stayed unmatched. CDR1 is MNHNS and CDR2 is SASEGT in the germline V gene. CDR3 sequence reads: CAGQGYNEQFF. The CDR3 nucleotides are TGTGCCGGACAGGGGTACAATGAGCAGTTCTTC.

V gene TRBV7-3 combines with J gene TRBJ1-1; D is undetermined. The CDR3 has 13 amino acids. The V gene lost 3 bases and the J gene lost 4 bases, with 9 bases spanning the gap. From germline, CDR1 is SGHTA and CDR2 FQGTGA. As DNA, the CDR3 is TGTGCCAGCAGCTTTAGCTTTAGCACTGAAGCTTTCTTT. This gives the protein CASSFSFSTEAFF.

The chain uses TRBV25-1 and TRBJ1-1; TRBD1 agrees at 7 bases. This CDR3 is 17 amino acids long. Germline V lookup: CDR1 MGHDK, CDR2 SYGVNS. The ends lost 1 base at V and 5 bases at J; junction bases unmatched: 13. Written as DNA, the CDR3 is TGTGCCAGCAGTGAATTGGGTGGGGCAGGGGGAAAGACTGAAGCTTTCTTT. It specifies CASSELGGAGGKTEAFF. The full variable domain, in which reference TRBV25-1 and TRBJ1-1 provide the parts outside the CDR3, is EADIYQTPRYLVIGTGKKITLECSQTMGHDKMYWYQQDPGMELHLIHYSYGVNSTEKGDLSSESTVSRIRTEHFPLTLESARPSHTSQYLCASSELGGAGGKTEAFFGQGTRLTVV.